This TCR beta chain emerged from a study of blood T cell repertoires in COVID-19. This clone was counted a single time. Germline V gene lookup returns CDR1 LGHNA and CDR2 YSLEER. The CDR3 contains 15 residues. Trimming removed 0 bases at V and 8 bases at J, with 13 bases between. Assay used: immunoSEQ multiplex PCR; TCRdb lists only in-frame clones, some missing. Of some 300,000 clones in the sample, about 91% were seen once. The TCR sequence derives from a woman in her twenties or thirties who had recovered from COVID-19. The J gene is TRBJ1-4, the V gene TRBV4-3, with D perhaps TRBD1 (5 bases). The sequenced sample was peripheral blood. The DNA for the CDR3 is TGCGCCAGCAGCCAAGAGGGGCAGGGTATGGAAAAACTGTTTTTT. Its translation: CASSQEGQGMEKLFF.